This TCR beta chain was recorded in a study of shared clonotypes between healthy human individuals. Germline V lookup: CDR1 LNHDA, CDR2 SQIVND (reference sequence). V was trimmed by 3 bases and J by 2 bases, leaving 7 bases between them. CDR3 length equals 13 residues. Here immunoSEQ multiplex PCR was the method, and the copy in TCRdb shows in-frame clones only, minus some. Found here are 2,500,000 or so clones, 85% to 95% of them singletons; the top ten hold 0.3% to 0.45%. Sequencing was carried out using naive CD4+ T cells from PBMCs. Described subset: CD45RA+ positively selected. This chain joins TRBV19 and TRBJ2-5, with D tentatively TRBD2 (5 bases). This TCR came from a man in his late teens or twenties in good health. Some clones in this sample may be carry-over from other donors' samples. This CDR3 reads CASSIREQETQYF. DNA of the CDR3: TGTGCCAGTAGTATTCGGGAACAAGAGACCCAGTACTTC.